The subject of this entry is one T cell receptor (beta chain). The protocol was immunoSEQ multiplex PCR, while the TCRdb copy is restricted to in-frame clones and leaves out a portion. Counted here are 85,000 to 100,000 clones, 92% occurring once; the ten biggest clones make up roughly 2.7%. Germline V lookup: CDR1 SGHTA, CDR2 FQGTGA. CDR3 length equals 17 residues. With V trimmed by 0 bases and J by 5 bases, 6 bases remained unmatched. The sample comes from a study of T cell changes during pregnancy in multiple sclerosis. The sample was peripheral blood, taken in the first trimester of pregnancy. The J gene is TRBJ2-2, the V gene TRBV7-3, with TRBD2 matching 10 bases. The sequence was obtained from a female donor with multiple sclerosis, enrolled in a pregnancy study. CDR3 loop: CASSLTLAGVRTGELFF. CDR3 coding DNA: TGTGCCAGCAGCTTAACTCTAGCGGGAGTACGGACCGGGGAGCTGTTTTTT.